The rows below give T cell receptor beta chains drawn from one sample of a study of vaccination effects on CD4 cells after COVID-19. Using immunoSEQ multiplex PCR, the repertoire was profiled, and TCRdb retains in-frame clones only, with some absent. In the table there are 71,000 or so clones, 65% to 85% of which are singletons. Antigen specificity for these receptors is unknown. The source was CD4+ T cells from PBMCs cultured with HCoV-OC43 spike peptides, collected before COVID-19 vaccination. Receptor source: a human donor who received a COVID-19 vaccine. The CDR3 runs from the conserved cysteine through the conserved F or W. The D gene is left open where the match is weak. Clone size appears in some rows only: once, few, many, or a class for an expanded clone.

abundance: once; j_gene: TRBJ2-3; v_gene: TRBV6-2/TRBV6-3; d_gene: -; CDR3nt: TGTGCCAGCAGTTATGGGGGGATCGGCACAGATACGCAGTATTTT; CDR3aa: CASSYGGIGTDTQYF
abundance: -; j_gene: TRBJ2-3; v_gene: TRBV30; d_gene: -; CDR3nt: TGTGCCCGCCGCCCAACCGACAGAATCACAGATACGCAGTATTTT; CDR3aa: CARRPTDRITDTQYF
abundance: -; j_gene: TRBJ2-4; v_gene: TRBV24-1; d_gene: -; CDR3nt: TGTGCCACCAGTGAAAGGAGGTCCAAAAACATTCAGTACTTC; CDR3aa: CATSERRSKNIQYF
abundance: -; j_gene: TRBJ1-2; v_gene: TRBV24-1; d_gene: -; CDR3nt: TGTGCCACCAGTGATAGGACGGATGGGTTTCGCTACACCTTC; CDR3aa: CATSDRTDGFRYTF
abundance: -; j_gene: TRBJ1-1; v_gene: TRBV29-1; d_gene: -; CDR3nt: TGCAGCGGAGAAGGGGGGGGCTTTGGTGAAGCTTTCTTT; CDR3aa: CSGEGGGFGEAFF
abundance: -; j_gene: TRBJ2-1; v_gene: TRBV28; d_gene: -; CDR3nt: TGTGCCAGCAGTTTACAGGGGACGGTTTACAATGAGCAGTTCTTC; CDR3aa: CASSLQGTVYNEQFF
abundance: -; j_gene: TRBJ2-1; v_gene: TRBV29-1; d_gene: -; CDR3nt: TGCAGCGTTTCGCGATGGAGCTCCTACAATGAGCAGTTCTTC; CDR3aa: CSVSRWSSYNEQFF
abundance: few; j_gene: TRBJ1-3; v_gene: TRBV12-3/TRBV12-4; d_gene: -; CDR3nt: TGTGCCAGCACCAGAGGACGCGGAAACACCATATATTTT; CDR3aa: CASTRGRGNTIYF
abundance: -; j_gene: TRBJ1-2; v_gene: TRBV7-9; d_gene: TRBD1; CDR3nt: TGTGCCAGCAGCCAGGGACAGGGGTTCTATGGCTACACCTTC; CDR3aa: CASSQGQGFYGYTF
abundance: few; j_gene: TRBJ2-2; v_gene: TRBV29-1; d_gene: TRBD2; CDR3nt: TGCAGCGTAACCGGGACTACGAACACCGGGGAGCTGTTTTTT; CDR3aa: CSVTGTTNTGELFF
abundance: -; j_gene: TRBJ2-5; v_gene: TRBV7-7; d_gene: TRBD2; CDR3nt: TGTGCCAGCAGCTTCAGTGGGGGGGGAGAGACCCAGTACTTC; CDR3aa: CASSFSGGGETQYF
abundance: few; j_gene: TRBJ1-1; v_gene: TRBV6-2/TRBV6-3; d_gene: TRBD1; CDR3nt: TGTGCCAGCAGTAAACAGGGGCCGGGCACTGAAGCTTTCTTT; CDR3aa: CASSKQGPGTEAFF
abundance: -; j_gene: TRBJ2-3; v_gene: TRBV18; d_gene: -; CDR3nt: TGTGCCAGCTCACCGAACATAGGCACAGATACGCAGTATTTT; CDR3aa: CASSPNIGTDTQYF
abundance: -; j_gene: TRBJ2-5; v_gene: TRBV6-5; d_gene: TRBD2; CDR3nt: TGTGCCAGCAAACCAGCGGGGGGGCGAGGGACCCAGTACTTC; CDR3aa: CASKPAGGRGTQYF
abundance: -; j_gene: TRBJ2-3; v_gene: TRBV28; d_gene: -; CDR3nt: TGTGCCAGCAGTTTTGGGGGCCGGCAGGGTTCGACAGATACGCAGTATTTT; CDR3aa: CASSFGGRQGSTDTQYF
abundance: once; j_gene: TRBJ2-5; v_gene: TRBV7-2; d_gene: TRBD2; CDR3nt: TGTGCCAGCAGCTTTGACAGCGGGGGATCTCAGACCCAGTACTTC; CDR3aa: CASSFDSGGSQTQYF
abundance: -; j_gene: TRBJ1-2; v_gene: TRBV19; d_gene: TRBD1; CDR3nt: TGTGCCAGTAGTTCGCCCCGGGACAGGGCCTATGGCTACACCTTC; CDR3aa: CASSSPRDRAYGYTF
abundance: -; j_gene: TRBJ1-5; v_gene: TRBV28; d_gene: -; CDR3nt: TGTGCCTCAAAAGGCCCTCCGGACGGACGAAATAGCAATCAGCCCCAGCATTTT; CDR3aa: CASKGPPDGRNSNQPQHF
abundance: -; j_gene: TRBJ1-1; v_gene: TRBV3-1/TRBV3-2; d_gene: TRBD1; CDR3nt: TGTGCCAGCAGCGGCCCGCGGACAGGGGGAGACACTGAAGCTTTCTTT; CDR3aa: CASSGPRTGGDTEAFF
abundance: -; j_gene: TRBJ1-5; v_gene: TRBV2; d_gene: -; CDR3nt: TGTGCCAGCAGTGAATACCGCACACCATCCGATAGCAATCAGCCCCAGCATTTT; CDR3aa: CASSEYRTPSDSNQPQHF
abundance: -; j_gene: TRBJ1-1; v_gene: TRBV18; d_gene: TRBD1; CDR3nt: TGTGCCAGCTCCGAACGACAGGGGTCTGAAGCTTTCTTT; CDR3aa: CASSERQGSEAFF
abundance: -; j_gene: TRBJ2-2; v_gene: TRBV5-1; d_gene: -; CDR3nt: TGCGCCAGCAGCCGGGACACAATTGGGACCGGGGAGCTGTTTTTT; CDR3aa: CASSRDTIGTGELFF
abundance: few; j_gene: TRBJ1-2; v_gene: TRBV7-8; d_gene: -; CDR3nt: TGTGCCAGCAGCTTAGATACGCAGGGTGTGCTTTATGGCTACACCTTC; CDR3aa: CASSLDTQGVLYGYTF
abundance: -; j_gene: TRBJ2-5; v_gene: TRBV7-3; d_gene: TRBD2; CDR3nt: TGTGCCAGCAGCTCGAGCGGGGGCGAGACCCAGTACTTC; CDR3aa: CASSSSGGETQYF
abundance: -; j_gene: TRBJ1-4; v_gene: TRBV5-5; d_gene: -; CDR3nt: TGTGCCAGCAGCTTGGCCCCAGATGCAACTAATGAAAAACTGTTTTTT; CDR3aa: CASSLAPDATNEKLFF
abundance: once; j_gene: TRBJ1-5; v_gene: TRBV7-8; d_gene: -; CDR3nt: TGTGCCAGCAGCTTAAGGTCACGGACGAACGACCGACTCGGCAATCAGCCCCAGCATTTT; CDR3aa: CASSLRSRTNDRLGNQPQHF
abundance: -; j_gene: TRBJ2-2; v_gene: TRBV27; d_gene: -; CDR3nt: TGTGCCAGCACCAACAGGAACACCGGGGAGCTGTTTTTT; CDR3aa: CASTNRNTGELFF
abundance: -; j_gene: TRBJ2-3; v_gene: TRBV24-1; d_gene: TRBD1; CDR3nt: TGTGCCACCAGTGACCGGACAGGGAGTGGCACAGATACGCAGTATTTT; CDR3aa: CATSDRTGSGTDTQYF
abundance: once; j_gene: TRBJ1-1; v_gene: TRBV6-5; d_gene: TRBD1; CDR3nt: TGTGCCAGCACCAAAGGACAGGTCACTGAAGCTTTCTTT; CDR3aa: CASTKGQVTEAFF
abundance: -; j_gene: TRBJ2-5; v_gene: TRBV18; d_gene: -; CDR3nt: TGTGCCAGCTCACCACCGGTTTTAGAGACCCAGTACTTC; CDR3aa: CASSPPVLETQYF
abundance: -; j_gene: TRBJ1-6; v_gene: TRBV5-5; d_gene: TRBD1; CDR3nt: TGTGCCAGCAGCTTGCCGGTGGGACAGGTGGGCTCGAATTCACCCCTCCACTTT; CDR3aa: CASSLPVGQVGSNSPLHF
abundance: -; j_gene: TRBJ1-4; v_gene: TRBV3-1/TRBV3-2; d_gene: TRBD1; CDR3nt: TGTGCCAGCAGCGAACAGGGGGGAACTAATGAAAAACTGTTTTTT; CDR3aa: CASSEQGGTNEKLFF
abundance: -; j_gene: TRBJ2-5; v_gene: TRBV7-2; d_gene: TRBD2; CDR3nt: TGTGCCAGCAGCTTAGTTATTGGGGGGGGAGAGACCCAGTACTTC; CDR3aa: CASSLVIGGGETQYF
abundance: -; j_gene: TRBJ2-2; v_gene: TRBV4-1; d_gene: -; CDR3nt: TGCGCCAGCAGCCAAGATCTCGGGGTAGGCGGGGAGCTGTTTTTT; CDR3aa: CASSQDLGVGGELFF
abundance: -; j_gene: TRBJ1-1; v_gene: TRBV10-3; d_gene: -; CDR3nt: TGTGCCATCATGAGAGGGAACACTGAAGCTTTCTTT; CDR3aa: CAIMRGNTEAFF
abundance: -; j_gene: TRBJ1-2; v_gene: TRBV6-5; d_gene: -; CDR3nt: TGTGCCAGCAGTTACTCGGGATCAGGGGTCTATGGCTACACCTTC; CDR3aa: CASSYSGSGVYGYTF
abundance: -; j_gene: TRBJ2-1; v_gene: TRBV24-1; d_gene: -; CDR3nt: TGTGCCACCAGTGTCCCCCTCGACGGTTCCAATGAGCAGTTCTTC; CDR3aa: CATSVPLDGSNEQFF
abundance: -; j_gene: TRBJ1-1; v_gene: TRBV28; d_gene: -; CDR3nt: TGTGCCAGCACCTTCCCCACAGGATCGAACACTGAAGCTTTCTTT; CDR3aa: CASTFPTGSNTEAFF
abundance: few; j_gene: TRBJ1-1; v_gene: TRBV5-1; d_gene: -; CDR3nt: TGCGCCAGCAGCCGTGGCGGGGGTGGAACTGAAGCTTTCTTT; CDR3aa: CASSRGGGGTEAFF
abundance: -; j_gene: TRBJ1-6; v_gene: TRBV7-9; d_gene: -; CDR3nt: TGTGCCAGCAGCTTAGCGTCGGCGGTTAATTCACCCCTCCACTTT; CDR3aa: CASSLASAVNSPLHF
abundance: -; j_gene: TRBJ2-3; v_gene: TRBV18; d_gene: TRBD2; CDR3nt: TGTGCCAGCTCACCAATAGCGGGGAGGGGCACAGATACGCAGTATTTT; CDR3aa: CASSPIAGRGTDTQYF